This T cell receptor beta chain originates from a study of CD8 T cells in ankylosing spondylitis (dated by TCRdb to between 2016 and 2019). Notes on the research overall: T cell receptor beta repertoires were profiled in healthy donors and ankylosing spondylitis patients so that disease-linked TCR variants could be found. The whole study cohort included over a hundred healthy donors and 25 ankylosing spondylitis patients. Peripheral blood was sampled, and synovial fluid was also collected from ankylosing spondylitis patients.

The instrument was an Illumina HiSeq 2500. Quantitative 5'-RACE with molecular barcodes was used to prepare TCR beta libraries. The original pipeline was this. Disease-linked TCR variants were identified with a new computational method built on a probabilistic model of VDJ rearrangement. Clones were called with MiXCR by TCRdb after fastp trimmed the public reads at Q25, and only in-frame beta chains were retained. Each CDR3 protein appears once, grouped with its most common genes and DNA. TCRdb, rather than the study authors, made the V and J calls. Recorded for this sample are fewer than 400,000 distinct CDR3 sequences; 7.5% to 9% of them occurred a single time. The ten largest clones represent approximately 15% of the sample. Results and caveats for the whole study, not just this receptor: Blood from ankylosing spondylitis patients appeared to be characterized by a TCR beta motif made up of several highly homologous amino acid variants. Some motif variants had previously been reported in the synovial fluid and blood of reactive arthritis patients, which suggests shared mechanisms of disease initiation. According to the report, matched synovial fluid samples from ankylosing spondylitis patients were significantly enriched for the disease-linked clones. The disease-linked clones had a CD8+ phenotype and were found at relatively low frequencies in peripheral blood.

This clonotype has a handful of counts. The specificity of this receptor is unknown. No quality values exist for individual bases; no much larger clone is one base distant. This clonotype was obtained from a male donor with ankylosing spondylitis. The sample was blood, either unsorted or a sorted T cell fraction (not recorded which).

The CDR3 corresponds to CASSQDPTSGHEQFF. The bases read TGCGCCAGCAGCCAAGATCCGACTAGCGGGCATGAGCAGTTCTTC. The chain links TRBV4-3 with TRBJ2-1; TRBD2 lines up with 10 middle nucleotides. From V the trimming removes 0 bases and from J it removes 8 bases, while the gene matches leave 4 bases of the junction unaccounted for. The CDR3 goes from the cysteine to the phenylalanine over 15 residues. The entry retains the CDR3 DNA only, 45 bases that are in frame from base 1. For CDR1 and CDR2, the germline V gene lists LGHNA and YSLEER.